This paragraph reports one TCR beta chain. Its antigen is as yet unknown. The sample originates from a study of T cells expressing NK-cell markers. Study at large: Sorted CD3+CD56-NKG2C+, CD3+CD56+NKG2C+ and CD3+CD56+NKG2C- T cells supplied the TCR beta repertoires. Within the sequenced cohort of eight donors, seven exhibited HCMV seropositivity and one was seronegative. Study conclusions and caveats: The leading position in the CD3+CD56-NKG2C+ fraction of a handful of donors also went to these clonotypes. Whether the expanded NKG2C+ T cell clones recognized HCMV remained unclear.

After re-calling the 5' RACE reads, TCRdb lists one entry per CDR3 protein, DNA absent. This repertoire includes 400,000 to 450,000 distinct CDR3 sequences. The CDR3 has 14 residues. Germline CDR1 and CDR2: LGHNA and YNFKEQ. The chain employs TRBV4-2 and TRBJ2-2; TCRdb proposes TRBD1, but this gene call is untestable without DNA. The sample comprised blood T cells: a sorted CD56 or NKG2C T cell subset, CD4+ or CD8+ T cells, or bulk PBMC T cells (not recorded which). The sequence came from a woman between 18 and 70 years old in good health. This chain's CDR3 is CASTRSQNTGELFF.